This record covers a single T cell receptor beta chain. At least ten counts were recorded for this clonotype. The antigen this receptor binds is unknown. Nothing much larger sits one base from this clone, and base qualities are not available. The data were taken from a study of T-cell reconstitution after alpha-beta-depleted transplantation in children (dated by TCRdb to 2016 to 2017). At the level of the whole study: Using TCR repertoire profiling, the study followed T-cell immune reconstitution in a quantitative way in children after TCRalphabeta/CD19-depleted allogeneic hematopoietic cell transplantation.

The CDR3 holds 16 amino acids from the cysteine to the phenylalanine. This entry keeps only the CDR3 DNA: 48 bases, framed from base 1. Trimming accounts for 2 bases at V and 9 bases at J, while the number of junction bases matched to no gene is 12. The CDR1 and CDR2 encoded by the germline V gene are LGHNA and YNFKEQ. The library was produced with PCR. The instrument was an Illumina HiSeq 2500. Molecular barcoding was employed in the preparation of TCR libraries, with unique molecular identifiers being used to normalize TCRbeta repertoire quantification. The public reads were run again by TCRdb, first through fastp at Q25 and then through MiXCR, and only productive beta chains were kept. Here each entry gathers all rows of one CDR3 protein and keeps the most common genes and DNA. Counted in this sample were around 370,000 distinct CDR3 sequences; about a tenth of them appeared once. The top ten hold approximately 2.3% of the sample.

The source of this sequence is a human donor who donated a stem cell graft to a child with acute lymphoblastic leukemia. The sequencing used PBMCs from the stem cell graft donor, collected from the stem cell graft. The chain uses TRBV4-2 and TRBJ2-1, and 8 junctional nucleotides match TRBD2. The DNA is TGTGCCAGCAGCCAACCCCTTTTCGGGAGGGCCACTGAGCAGTTCTTC. The translation is CASSQPLFGRATEQFF.